Below, 21 T cell receptor beta chains from the same sample are listed, as sequenced in a study of cytomegalovirus exposure and HLA in healthy donors. This PCR relied on a set of 60 Vbeta primers and 13 Jbeta primers. TCRdb keeps only in-frame clones here, not all; method: immunoSEQ multiplex PCR. The sample yields 170,000 or so clones, around three quarters seen once. Sequencing used PBMCs. Receptors originate from a woman in her twenties or thirties in good health and CMV-seronegative.

The chain has TRBV6-5 and TRBJ1-2; D possibly corresponds to TRBD1 (6 bases). This CDR3 has 13 amino acids. From germline, CDR1 is MNHEY and CDR2 SVGAGI. Trimming pared 6 bases from V and 6 bases from J, leaving 14 bases between. The CDR3 region is CASRPSQGHGYTF. Written as DNA, the CDR3 is TGTGCCAGCAGGCCGTCACAGGGTCATGGCTACACCTTC.

The chain employs TRBV5-1 and TRBJ2-5; the D is unclear. CDR3 length: 11 amino acids. Germline V CDR1 and CDR2: SGHRS, YFSETQ. V lost 3 bases to trimming and J lost 4 bases, with 4 bases between them. For the CDR3, the DNA is TGCGCCAGCAGCTCCATAGAGACCCAGTACTTC. As protein: CASSSIETQYF. Variable domain in full (rest from reference TRBV5-1 and TRBJ2-5): KAGVTQTPRYLIKTRGQQVTLSCSPISGHRSVSWYQQTPGQGLQFLFEYFSETQRNKGNFPGRFSGRQFSNSRSEMNVSTLELGDSALYLCASSSIETQYFGPGTRLLVL.

The rearrangement uses TRBV30 and TRBJ2-4; D call uncertain. Trimming shortened V by 0 bases and J by 0 bases, and 12 bases separated the two germline ends. The CDR3 spans 16 residues. Germline V lookup: CDR1 GTSNPN, CDR2 SVGIG (reference sequence). The CDR3: CAWSVPAIIAKNIQYF. The CDR3 DNA follows: TGTGCCTGGAGTGTACCCGCGATAATAGCCAAAAACATTCAGTACTTC.

The J gene is TRBJ1-5, the V gene TRBV21-1; no DNA check was done on the table's D call, TRBD1. TRBV21-1 has pseudogene status. The length of the CDR3 is 18 residues. The CDR3 loop reads CASSKFGDRGLSNQPQHF. In DNA, the CDR3 is TGTGCCAGCAGCAAATTCGGGGACAGGGGCCTTAGCAATCAGCCCCAGCATTTT.

This chain uses TRBV11-2 with TRBJ2-2, with 11 positions matching TRBD1. The CDR3 runs to 15 residues. The J segment lost 3 bases and the V segment lost 5 bases, leaving 2 bases of the junction unmatched. Germline CDR1 is SGHAT and CDR2 is FQNNGV. Here the CDR3 DNA reads TGTGCCAGCAGCCGGACAGGGGGCGACACCGGGGAGCTGTTTTTT. Translation: CASSRTGGDTGELFF.

This rearrangement joins TRBV7-3 to TRBJ2-7; D uncertain. Germline V gene lookup returns CDR1 SGHTA and CDR2 FQGTGA. The CDR3 has 14 residues. The V end lost 5 bases, the J end lost 5 bases, and 16 bases lay between the germline ends. CDR3 region: CASSPQPTIHEQYF. The DNA for the CDR3 is TGTGCCAGCAGCCCGCAGCCCACTATCCACGAGCAGTACTTC.

The chain links TRBV6-5 to TRBJ1-4; the match to TRBD1 covers 8 bases. J gave up 7 bases and V 6 bases, and 7 bases lay outside the gene matches. The germline V gene has CDR1 MNHEY and CDR2 SVGAGI. The CDR3 totals 14 residues. CDR3 sequence: CASSLTGGGEKLFF. CDR3 nucleotide sequence: TGTGCCAGCAGCCTTACAGGGGGAGGTGAAAAACTGTTTTTT.

This sequence joins TRBV2 and TRBJ2-7, with 11 bases aligning to TRBD2. V was pared by 1 base and J by 3 bases, with 11 bases of the junction left unmatched. Germline V gene data show CDR1 as SNHLY and CDR2 as FYNNEI. The CDR3 contains 18 residues. The CDR3 spells CASSEGRSGTSGFYEQYF. The CDR3 DNA sequence: TGTGCCAGCAGTGAAGGCCGCTCCGGGACTAGCGGATTCTACGAGCAGTACTTC.

The V gene is TRBV13, the J gene TRBJ2-5, with 11 bases lining up with TRBD2. Trimming took 5 bases from V and 1 from J; bases not matched to a gene: 3. This CDR3 has 15 amino acids. The germline V gene encodes CDR1 PRHDT and CDR2 FYEKMQ (reference sequence). CDR3 in DNA: TGTGCCAGCAGCCCGGGACTAGCGGCCCAAGAGACCCAGTACTTC. Translated, it gives CASSPGLAAQETQYF. The full variable domain, its missing parts supplied by reference TRBV13 and TRBJ2-5, is AAGVIQSPRHLIKEKRETATLKCYPIPRHDTVYWYQQGPGQDPQFLISFYEKMQSDKGSIPDRFSAQQFSDYHSELNMSSLELGDSALYFCASSPGLAAQETQYFGPGTRLLVL.

The rearrangement joins TRBV25-1 to TRBJ2-1, with 7 positions matching TRBD1. The trim removed 1 base at V and 4 bases at J, leaving 7 bases unmatched. Germline CDR1 reads MGHDK; CDR2 reads SYGVNS. This CDR3 is built from 16 residues. The CDR3 coding sequence is TGTGCCAGCAGTGAATTTAGGGGCAGGGGGTACAATGAGCAGTTCTTC. Translated: CASSEFRGRGYNEQFF.

The V and J genes are TRBV29-1 and TRBJ1-2; D remains ambiguous. Trimming took 4 bases from V and 3 from J, leaving 12 bases between them. Germline V gene sequence: CDR1 SQVTM, CDR2 ANQGSEA. CDR3 length: 13 residues. The CDR3 DNA follows: TGCAGCGTTGTTACCGAACACCACTATGGCTACACCTTC. This encodes CSVVTEHHYGYTF.

V gene TRBV7-2 combines with J gene TRBJ2-7; D is ambiguous. The CDR3 loop spans 16 amino acids. With 0 bases removed from V and 4 bases from J, the gap between germline ends came to 16 bases. Germline V gene lookup returns CDR1 SGHTA and CDR2 FQGNSA. The CDR3 loop reads CASSLALPSRKYEQYF. The CDR3, as DNA: TGTGCCAGCAGCTTAGCGCTGCCCAGCAGGAAATACGAGCAGTACTTC.

This clone has just one count. V and J are TRBV19 and TRBJ2-1; D not resolved. Germline lookup yields CDR1 LNHDA and CDR2 SQIVND (reference sequence). V lost 1 base to trimming and J lost 4 bases, with 5 bases between them. CDR3 size: 13 residues. The CDR3 loop reads CASSIGQYNEQFF. The CDR3 DNA reads TGTGCCAGTAGTATAGGCCAGTACAATGAGCAGTTCTTC.

The J gene is TRBJ2-5, the V gene TRBV20-1, with unresolved D. This CDR3 has 11 residues. Between the trimmed V and J ends, which lost 7 bases and 2 bases, there was a span of 8 bases. Germline CDR1 reads DFQATT; CDR2 reads SNEGSKA (reference sequence). DNA for the CDR3: TGCAGTGGTCAACTGCAAGAGACCCAGTACTTC. This gives the protein CSGQLQETQYF.

The rearrangement joins TRBV4-1 to TRBJ1-6; 7 bases fit TRBD1. The CDR3 is made up of 18 amino acids. Trimming at V came to 1 base and at J to 4 bases, leaving 10 bases not matched to a gene. Germline V CDR1 and CDR2: MGHRA, YSYEKL. CDR3 amino acids: CASSQVYYGTVYNSPLHF. CDR3 in DNA: TGCGCCAGCAGCCAAGTGTATTATGGGACAGTGTATAATTCACCCCTCCACTTT.

V gene TRBV19 combines with J gene TRBJ2-3, with 9 bases aligning to TRBD2. Trimming at V came to 3 bases and at J to 0 bases, leaving 4 bases not matched to a gene. From germline, CDR1 is LNHDA and CDR2 SQIVND (reference sequence). CDR3 length equals 16 residues. CDR3 in DNA: TGTGCCAGTAGTATTAGACTAGCGGCAAGCACAGATACGCAGTATTTT. It yields the protein CASSIRLAASTDTQYF.

The chain combines TRBV10-2 with TRBJ1-2; TRBD1 matches at 8 bases. Germline assignment: CDR1 WSHSY and CDR2 SAAADI. With 0 bases clipped from V and 7 bases from J, the junction kept 7 bases outside the gene matches. The CDR3 runs to 15 residues. The CDR3 region has the DNA TGCGCCAGCAGTGAGTCTGGACAGGGTCAGGTTGGCTACACCTTC. Protein sequence: CASSESGQGQVGYTF.

The chain employs TRBV28 and TRBJ1-5; 7 nucleotides align to TRBD1. V lost 6 bases, J lost 2 bases, and 7 bases stayed unmatched. The CDR3 spans 15 residues. The V gene's germline CDR1 is MDHEN and CDR2 SYDVKM. In nucleotides, the CDR3 is TGTGCCAGCAGCCCCCTAGGACAGGGCAATCAGCCCCAGCATTTT. It yields the protein CASSPLGQGNQPQHF.

Turning to this clone: At the DNA level, this CDR3 is encoded by other sequences in the same sample as well. The V and J genes are TRBV27 and TRBJ1-2, with TRBD1 as a possible D gene (6 bases). V was shortened by 2 bases and J by 2 bases, with 6 bases between the two germline ends. Germline CDR1 and CDR2: MNHEY and SMNVEV (reference sequence). CDR3 length equals 13 residues. CDR3 protein: CASSLQGNYGYTF. CDR3 coding DNA: TGTGCCAGCAGTTTACAGGGGAACTATGGCTACACCTTC.

The chain recombines TRBV9 with TRBJ1-1; possible D gene TRBD1, 6 bases. From germline, CDR1 is SGDLS and CDR2 YYNGEE. Trimming removed 4 bases from V and 2 bases from J, with 12 bases in between. CDR3 length: 14 residues. The DNA of the CDR3 is TGTGCCAGCAGCTACGGGACACTCAACACTGAAGCTTTCTTT. It translates to CASSYGTLNTEAFF.

The chain links TRBV5-1 to TRBJ1-1; 8 bases align to TRBD1. The CDR3 covers 15 residues. The V and J ends lost 2 bases and 3 bases, in that order; junction bases with no gene match: 6. CDR1 is SGHRS, CDR2 YFSETQ, per germline. CDR3: CASSFSTGGDTEAFF. The CDR3, as DNA: TGCGCCAGCAGCTTTTCCACAGGGGGGGACACTGAAGCTTTCTTT.